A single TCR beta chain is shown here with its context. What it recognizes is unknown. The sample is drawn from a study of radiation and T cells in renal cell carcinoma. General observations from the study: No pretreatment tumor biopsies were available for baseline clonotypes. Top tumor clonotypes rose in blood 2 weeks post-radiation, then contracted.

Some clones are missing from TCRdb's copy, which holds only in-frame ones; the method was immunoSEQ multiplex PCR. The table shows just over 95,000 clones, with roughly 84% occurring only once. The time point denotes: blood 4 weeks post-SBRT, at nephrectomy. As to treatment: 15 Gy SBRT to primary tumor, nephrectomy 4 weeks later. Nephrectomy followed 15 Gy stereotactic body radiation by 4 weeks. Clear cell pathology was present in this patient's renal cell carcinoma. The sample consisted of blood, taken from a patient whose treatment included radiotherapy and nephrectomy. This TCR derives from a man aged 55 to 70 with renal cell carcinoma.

CDR3 sequence: CASSQDPGDGANVLTF. CDR3 sequence (DNA): TGCGCCAGCAGCCAGGATCCGGGCGATGGGGCCAACGTCCTGACTTTC. The chain uses TRBV4-3 and TRBJ2-6; D gene ambiguous. The CDR3 is 16 amino acids. The V gene lost 3 bases and the J gene lost 3 bases, with 12 bases spanning the gap. Per germline, CDR1 LGHNA and CDR2 YSLEER.